What follows are 14 T cell receptor beta chains derived from one specimen sequenced in a study of blood T cell repertoires in COVID-19. The method was immunoSEQ multiplex PCR; TCRdb's version includes in-frame clones alone and lacks a portion of them. The sample contains some 190,000 clones, 80% of which appear only once. Input material: PBMCs or T cells enriched from blood (not recorded which). The receptors stem from a man aged 30-40 years with acute COVID-19.

The chain is built from TRBV12-3 or TRBV12-4 and TRBJ1-2, with D possibly TRBD1 on 6 matching bases. The CDR3 extends over 12 amino acids. V lost 6 bases, J lost 5 bases, and 10 bases lay in between. CDR3 in amino acids: CASSLDRYGYTF. The CDR3 region has the DNA TGTGCCAGCAGCCTGGACAGATATGGCTACACCTTC.

The chain employs TRBV6-5 and TRBJ1-3, with 7 nucleotides matching TRBD1. CDR1 MNHEY and CDR2 SVGAGI come from the germline V gene. This CDR3 is built from 15 residues. V shed 2 bases and J 2 bases; nucleotides not matched to a gene: 3. The CDR3: CASSYEGQPGNTIYF. CDR3 nucleotide sequence: TGTGCCAGCAGTTACGAGGGACAGCCTGGAAACACCATATATTTT.

The rearrangement links TRBV11-2 to TRBJ2-4; TRBD2 agrees at 14 bases. There are 18 residues in the CDR3. Germline V gene sequence: CDR1 SGHAT, CDR2 FQNNGV. V was clipped by 3 bases and J by 0 bases; unmatched bases: 4. The CDR3 reads CASSLTSGGALAKNIQYF. DNA of the CDR3: TGTGCCAGCAGCTTGACTAGCGGGGGGGCTCTAGCCAAAAACATTCAGTACTTC.

The chain has TRBV6-5 and TRBJ2-2; TRBD2 might be the D (5 bases). This CDR3 has 14 amino acids. The V end was cut by 6 bases, the J end by 3 bases, with 11 bases between. Per the germline V gene, CDR1 is MNHEY and CDR2 is SVGAGI. CDR3 nucleotides: TGTGCCAGCAGATCACCCGGGGACACCGGGGAGCTGTTTTTT. Its protein product is CASRSPGDTGELFF.

This chain joins TRBV2 and TRBJ1-4; D unresolved. This CDR3 is built from 14 residues. CDR1 is SNHLY, CDR2 FYNNEI, per germline. Trimming stripped 2 bases from V and 8 bases from J, with 12 bases between. CDR3 coding DNA: TGTGCCAGCAGTGAAATGCAGGCGGGGGAAAAACTGTTTTTT. It codes for CASSEMQAGEKLFF.

V usage is TRBV5-1 and J usage is TRBJ1-2; TRBD1 aligns across 9 bases. V gave up 4 bases and J gave up 8 bases; unmatched junction bases: 9. Germline CDR1 reads SGHRS; CDR2 reads YFSETQ. The CDR3 has 14 residues. CDR3 sequence: CASSGGTGNQGYTF. CDR3 nucleotide sequence: TGCGCCAGCAGCGGAGGGACAGGGAATCAAGGCTACACCTTC.

The rearrangement joins TRBV27 to TRBJ2-7, with TRBD1 matching 9 bases. The germline CDR1 and CDR2 sequences are MNHEY and SMNVEV (reference sequence). This CDR3 has 14 amino acids. Losses at the gene ends were 4 bases for V and 2 bases for J; bases not matched to a gene: 3. The CDR3 DNA sequence: TGTGCCAGCAGTTCCCGGACAGGGGCCTACGAGCAGTACTTC. This gives the protein CASSSRTGAYEQYF.

In its sample, this clone was seen once. The V and J genes are TRBV10-3 and TRBJ1-2; possible D gene TRBD1, 5 bases. The CDR3 totals 12 residues. V dropped 3 bases and J dropped 8 bases, with 10 bases sitting between them. Germline lookup yields CDR1 ENHRY and CDR2 SYGVKD. CDR3 sequence reads: CAISDPGYGYTF. CDR3 DNA: TGTGCCATCAGTGACCCAGGGTACGGCTACACCTTC.

The sample holds a few counts of this clone. The rearrangement uses TRBV3-1 (or the pseudogene TRBV3-2) and TRBJ1-1, with a weak D call TRBD1 (5 bases). V shed 2 bases and J shed 0 bases, with 16 bases lying between them. Germline assignment: CDR1 LGHDT and CDR2 YNNKEL (reference sequence). This CDR3 spans 17 amino acids. The CDR3: CASSQSPPRGMNTEAFF. The CDR3 nucleotides read TGTGCCAGCAGCCAATCCCCCCCGCGGGGGATGAACACTGAAGCTTTCTTT.

V is TRBV9 and J is TRBJ1-6; perhaps TRBD1 as D (6 bases). Germline CDR1 is SGDLS and CDR2 is YYNGEE. V was cut by 4 bases and J by 10 bases, with 18 bases left in between. The CDR3 totals 15 residues. As DNA, the CDR3 is TGTGCCAGCAGCCAGGCCGCAGGGGCTAGGTCACCCCTCCACTTT. This gives the protein CASSQAAGARSPLHF. The variable domain in full, completed from reference TRBV9 and TRBJ1-6, reads DSGVTQTPKHLITATGQRVTLRCSPRSGDLSVYWYQQSLDQGLQFLIQYYNGEERAKGNILERFSAQQFPDLHSELNLSSLELGDSALYFCASSQAAGARSPLHFGNGTRLTVT.

The J gene is TRBJ1-1, the V gene TRBV11-2, with a possible D match to TRBD1 (5 bases). CDR1 is SGHAT and CDR2 is FQNNGV in the germline V gene. This CDR3 region has 14 residues. Trimming left V 5 bases short and J 4 bases short, with 14 bases between. The CDR3 DNA reads as TGTGCCAGCAGCCTCTGGAGGGACTCCACTGAAGCTTTCTTT. As protein: CASSLWRDSTEAFF.

V usage is TRBV2 and J usage is TRBJ1-3; D is uncertain. The CDR3 totals 16 residues. V lost 0 bases to trimming and J lost 2 bases, with 11 bases between them. The germline CDR1 and CDR2 sequences are SNHLY and FYNNEI. The CDR3 here is CASSEAGIYTGNTIYF. The CDR3 DNA reads TGTGCCAGCAGTGAAGCCGGGATCTATACTGGAAACACCATATATTTT.

The gene calls are TRBV2 and TRBJ2-2, with D tentatively TRBD2 (5 bases). In germline, CDR1 is SNHLY, CDR2 FYNNEI. Between the trimmed V and J ends, which lost 6 bases and 7 bases, there was a span of 18 bases. The CDR3 totals 15 residues. CDR3 sequence (DNA): TGTGCCAGCAGCCCCGGACTCCTTAAAGGCGGGGAGCTGTTTTTT. It codes for CASSPGLLKGGELFF.

The V and J genes are TRBV5-1 and TRBJ2-7, with D perhaps matching TRBD1 (5 bases). V shed 5 bases and J shed 1 base, with 10 bases lying between them. Germline CDR1 SGHRS, CDR2 YFSETQ. CDR3 size: 13 residues. The CDR3 region is CASSSTESYEQYF. CDR3 nucleotide sequence: TGCGCCAGCAGTTCGACAGAATCCTACGAGCAGTACTTC.